Described below is a single T cell receptor beta chain sequence and its context. CDR1 GTSNPN and CDR2 SVGIG come from the germline V gene (reference sequence). The J segment lost 6 bases and the V segment lost 0 bases, leaving 8 bases of the junction unmatched. This CDR3 spans 15 amino acids. This specimen belongs to a study of blood T cell repertoires in COVID-19. As for the study in general: T cells, B-cell-depleted T cells, or PBMCs provided the cDNA or gDNA that served as material.

Clones were read by immunoSEQ multiplex PCR, and TCRdb kept only the in-frame ones, dropping some. The data show around 140,000 clones, about 91% seen once. The receptor's source is a woman aged 60-70 years with acute or convalescent COVID-19. Sequenced input: peripheral blood. This chain links TRBV30 with TRBJ1-1, with 9 bases fitting TRBD1. The CDR3 DNA reads as TGTGCCTGGAGTGTACTCGGGACAGGGAATTCTGAAGCTTTCTTT. Translation gives CAWSVLGTGNSEAFF.